This TCR beta chain was captured by sequencing in a study of OX40 agonist ivuxolimab in advanced cancers. The repertoire was sequenced with immunoSEQ multiplex PCR; TCRdb's copy has only in-frame clones and lacks some. The table records tens of thousands of clones, about 90% of them present only once. Study-wide results and limits: There were, on average, more expanded clones in CD8+ T cells than in CD4+.

On this clone itself: Its antigen is currently unknown.

This CDR3 spans 15 amino acids. Germline assignment: CDR1 SQVTM and CDR2 ANQGSEA. V lost 0 bases and J lost 4, with 15 bases in between. The sequence came from an adult with an advanced solid tumor such as melanoma, head and neck, liver or kidney cancer. This specimen consisted of CD4+ or CD8+ T cells sorted from blood, obtained in a trial of the OX40 agonist ivuxolimab. V usage is TRBV29-1 and J usage is TRBJ1-1; perhaps TRBD1 as D (6 bases). The CDR3 DNA reads TGCAGCGTTGAAGACAGGGGAGTGATTATCACTGAAGCTTTCTTT. This encodes CSVEDRGVIITEAFF.